Detailed here is one TCR beta chain. Trimming cost V 4 bases and J 4 bases, with 14 bases left between them. CDR1 is SGHNT, CDR2 YYREEE, per germline (reference sequence). The CDR3 has 14 residues. This entry is derived from a study of blood T cell repertoires in COVID-19. The repertoire was sequenced with immunoSEQ multiplex PCR; TCRdb's copy has only in-frame clones and lacks some. The data hold 150,000 to 190,000 clones, with 75% to 90% observed a single time. The clonotype was recovered from a woman aged 70-85 years with acute or convalescent COVID-19. The sequencing sample was made of peripheral blood. The chain employs TRBV5-4 and TRBJ1-2, with D unresolved. The CDR3 bases are TGTGCCAGCAGCGAAGGAGGCGAGGCCTATGGCTACACCTTC. Translated: CASSEGGEAYGYTF.